These 13 T cell receptor beta chains were sequenced from one sample in a study of chemoradiotherapy in HPV16-positive cancers. The repertoire was sequenced with immunoSEQ multiplex PCR; TCRdb's copy has only in-frame clones and lacks some. The table has approximately 20,000 clones, approximately 89% seen once. The sequencing used blood, collected from a patient who underwent chemoradiotherapy. The receptors shown here come from a human donor with HPV-associated anogenital cancer.

The gene calls are TRBV11-3 and TRBJ1-2; perhaps TRBD1 as D (5 bases). Looked up from germline, CDR1 is SGHNT and CDR2 is YENEEA. Trimming left V 0 bases short and J 4 bases short, with 15 bases between. CDR3 size: 16 residues. This CDR3 reads CASSLEGRGGTYGYTF. The CDR3 DNA reads TGTGCCAGCAGCTTAGAAGGGAGGGGCGGGACCTATGGCTACACCTTC.

The chain combines TRBV5-6 with TRBJ1-5, with D possibly matching TRBD1 (6 bases). The CDR3 has 13 amino acids. Deletions cut 3 bases from V and 7 bases from J, with 11 bases between. The V gene's germline CDR1 is SGHDT and CDR2 YYEEEE. CDR3 sequence (DNA): TGTGCCAGCAGCTCAGGGGTTTTACAGCCCCAGCATTTT. Protein: CASSSGVLQPQHF.

The chain joins TRBV20-1 to TRBJ1-2, with a possible D match to TRBD1 (5 bases). Germline V lookup: CDR1 DFQATT, CDR2 SNEGSKA (reference sequence). V gave up 8 bases and J gave up 12 bases, with 16 bases separating them. The CDR3 covers 10 residues. The CDR3 sequence is CSLTLRDNTF. The CDR3 DNA sequence: TGCAGTCTTACCCTCAGGGATAACACCTTC.

V and J are TRBV7-9 and TRBJ2-5, with D uncertain. There are 14 residues in the CDR3. Germline V lookup: CDR1 SEHNR, CDR2 FQNEAQ (reference sequence). The V end was cut by 5 bases, the J end by 7 bases, with 17 bases between. In nucleotides, the CDR3 is TGTGCCAGCAGCATACTGTCGGCCCGAGGGACCCAGTACTTC. Its protein is CASSILSARGTQYF.

The chain is built from TRBV2 and TRBJ1-1, with no clear D. V lost 2 bases and J lost 8, with 15 bases in between. The germline CDR1 and CDR2 sequences are SNHLY and FYNNEI. The CDR3 length is 14 residues. CDR3 nucleotide sequence: TGTGCCAGCAGTGAAACTCAGGTCAGGACGGAAGCTTTCTTT. Translated, it gives CASSETQVRTEAFF.

The rearrangement uses TRBV7-2 and TRBJ2-2; 8 nucleotides line up with TRBD2. This CDR3 contains 17 residues. CDR1 and CDR2 from the germline V gene are SGHTA and FQGNSA. V was clipped by 2 bases and J by 1 base; unmatched bases: 6. Written as DNA, the CDR3 is TGTGCCAGCAGCTTAAGCGGGAGACATGGGAACACCGGGGAGCTGTTTTTT. Translating gives CASSLSGRHGNTGELFF.

The rearrangement joins TRBV11-2 to TRBJ2-5; 9 bases match TRBD2. This CDR3 is 13 amino acids long. The germline CDR1 and CDR2 sequences are SGHAT and FQNNGV. V was clipped by 7 bases and J by 3 bases; unmatched bases: 3. As DNA, the CDR3 is TGTGCCAGCACGACTAGCGGAAAAGAGACCCAGTACTTC. This translates into CASTTSGKETQYF.

The chain carries TRBV18 and TRBJ1-1, with no clear D. The germline V gene encodes CDR1 KGHSH and CDR2 LQKENI. The CDR3 runs 12 residues. The germline V and J ends were trimmed by 3 bases and 5 bases, with 7 bases remaining between them. CDR3 amino acids: CASSPTITEAFF. CDR3 bases: TGTGCCAGCTCACCTACAATAACTGAAGCTTTCTTT.

V gene TRBV6-6 combines with J gene TRBJ2-7; 8 bases line up with TRBD1. The CDR3 sequence is 13 residues long. CDR1 is MNHNY and CDR2 is SVGAGI in the germline V gene (reference sequence). V trimming: 6 bases; J trimming: 3 bases; junction bases outside the gene matches: 4. The CDR3 protein is CASSPGTGYEQYF. The CDR3 coding sequence is TGTGCCAGCAGCCCCGGGACAGGCTACGAGCAGTACTTC.

The chain recombines TRBV5-1 with TRBJ1-2; 10 nucleotides agree with TRBD1. This CDR3 spans 15 amino acids. V was pared by 0 bases and J by 3 bases, with 2 bases of the junction left unmatched. Germline assignment: CDR1 SGHRS and CDR2 YFSETQ. This CDR3 reads CASSLVGQGDYGYTF. The CDR3 nucleotides read TGCGCCAGCAGCTTGGTAGGACAGGGGGACTATGGCTACACCTTC.

The gene calls are TRBV4-1 and TRBJ1-4; perhaps TRBD1 as D (6 bases). The CDR3 contains 15 residues. CDR1 and CDR2 from the germline V gene are MGHRA and YSYEKL. The V end lost 0 bases, the J end lost 8 bases, and 13 bases lay between the germline ends. CDR3 residues: CASSQDRGAREKLFF. CDR3 DNA sequence: TGCGCCAGCAGCCAAGATCGGGGGGCGAGAGAAAAACTGTTTTTT.

The CDR3 region is CASTVLAGGLNEQFF. DNA for the CDR3: TGTGCCAGCACCGTATTAGCGGGGGGGCTTAATGAGCAGTTCTTC. The chain has TRBV5-5 and TRBJ2-1; 11 bases align to TRBD2. V was pared by 6 bases and J by 7 bases, with 9 bases of the junction left unmatched. The CDR3 extends over 15 amino acids. Germline V gene lookup returns CDR1 SGHKS and CDR2 YYEKEE (reference sequence).

The chain joins TRBV2 to TRBJ2-1; D call uncertain. From germline, CDR1 is SNHLY and CDR2 FYNNEI. The ends were cut back, 0 bases at V and 9 bases at J, with 12 bases in the middle. This CDR3 contains 14 residues. The CDR3 coding sequence is TGTGCCAGCAGTGAAGCGCGACTCCTCAGTGAGCAGTTCTTC. It encodes CASSEARLLSEQFF.